Below are 20 T cell receptor beta chains sequenced from a single sample in a study of control samples from healthy donors and cancer patients. Repertoires were generated with immunoSEQ multiplex PCR, while TCRdb's copy carries only in-frame clones and drops some. The profile shows fewer than 90,000 clones, about 87% of them singletons. Material: blood. Every receptor here comes from a man aged 50-60 years in good health.

V and J are TRBV5-6 and TRBJ1-2, with D possibly matching TRBD1 (6 bases). This CDR3 is 12 amino acids long. V was shortened by 4 bases and J by 3 bases, with 7 bases between the two germline ends. The germline V gene encodes CDR1 SGHDT and CDR2 YYEEEE. This CDR3 reads CASSEGDYGYTF. DNA of the CDR3: TGTGCCAGCAGCGAGGGGGACTATGGCTACACCTTC.

CDR3 bases: TGTGCCAGCAGTTTAGGTAGGAACACTGAAGCTTTCTTT. This sequence encodes CASSLGRNTEAFF. The chain is built from TRBV12-3 or TRBV12-4 and TRBJ1-1, with unresolved D. The CDR3 contains 13 residues. The V gene lost 1 base and the J gene lost 1 base, with 4 bases spanning the gap.

CDR3 sequence reads: CASRRGEGAETQYF. CDR3 DNA sequence: TGTGCCAGCAGGCGGGGGGAGGGGGCAGAGACCCAGTACTTC. This chain links TRBV6-5 with TRBJ2-5, with D possibly TRBD2 on 8 matching bases. The germline V and J ends were trimmed by 6 bases and 4 bases, with 15 bases remaining between them. The germline gives CDR1 MNHEY, CDR2 SVGAGI. The CDR3 totals 14 residues.

The rearrangement joins TRBV27 to TRBJ2-1, with 8 bases fitting TRBD1. Germline V gene data show CDR1 as MNHEY and CDR2 as SMNVEV (reference sequence). With V trimmed by 6 bases and J by 4 bases, 11 bases remained unmatched. This CDR3 is built from 16 residues. The CDR3 is CASRESGTGKYNEQFF. The CDR3 coding sequence is TGTGCCAGCAGGGAATCCGGGACAGGCAAATACAATGAGCAGTTCTTC.

The J gene is TRBJ2-5, the V gene TRBV2; unclear D gene. CDR1 is SNHLY and CDR2 is FYNNEI in the germline V gene. Between the trimmed V and J ends, which lost 4 bases and 5 bases, there was a span of 8 bases. CDR3 size: 12 residues. CDR3 loop: CASSGLGETQYF. DNA for the CDR3: TGTGCCAGCAGTGGACTCGGGGAGACCCAGTACTTC.

V is TRBV9 and J is TRBJ1-4; 7 bases are shared with TRBD1. The J segment lost 1 base and the V segment lost 4 bases, leaving 7 bases of the junction unmatched. CDR1 is SGDLS and CDR2 is YYNGEE in the germline V gene. CDR3 size: 16 residues. The DNA for the CDR3 is TGTGCCAGCAGCAAGGGGGCAGGGGAAACTAATGAAAAACTGTTTTTT. This gives the protein CASSKGAGETNEKLFF.

CDR3 sequence: CASSPTSGGPGETQYF. The CDR3 region has the DNA TGTGCCAGCTCACCGACTAGCGGGGGCCCGGGGGAGACCCAGTACTTC. The chain is built from TRBV18 and TRBJ2-5; the match to TRBD2 covers 12 bases. This CDR3 is 16 amino acids long. V shed 3 bases, J shed 5 bases, and the junction held 7 bases outside the gene matches. Germline V gene lookup returns CDR1 KGHSH and CDR2 LQKENI.

The J gene is TRBJ2-3, the V gene TRBV3-1 (or the pseudogene TRBV3-2), with D unclear. Deletions cut 6 bases from V and 1 base from J, with 11 bases between. This CDR3 contains 14 residues. Germline V lookup: CDR1 LGHDT, CDR2 YNNKEL (reference sequence). CDR3 in DNA: TGTGCCAGCAGTGAGACTGGCGGCACAGATACGCAGTATTTT. Translated: CASSETGGTDTQYF.

The chain recombines TRBV9 with TRBJ2-1; 9 positions agree with TRBD1. Losses at the gene ends were 1 base for V and 6 bases for J; bases not matched to a gene: 8. This CDR3 contains 16 residues. In germline, CDR1 is SGDLS, CDR2 YYNGEE. The CDR3, as DNA: TGTGCCAGCAGCGTACTTTCCGGGACAGGGTTCAATGAGCAGTTCTTC. Translating it yields CASSVLSGTGFNEQFF. Based on the CDR3 plus reference TRBV9 and TRBJ2-1, the full variable domain is DSGVTQTPKHLITATGQRVTLRCSPRSGDLSVYWYQQSLDQGLQFLIQYYNGEERAKGNILERFSAQQFPDLHSELNLSSLELGDSALYFCASSVLSGTGFNEQFFGPGTRLTVL.

The CDR3 DNA is TGTGCCAGCAGCCAAGATCAGGGTTACTATGGCTACACCTTC. It translates to CASSQDQGYYGYTF. The V and J genes are TRBV3-1 (or the pseudogene TRBV3-2) and TRBJ1-2; a possible D gene is TRBD1 (5 bases). Germline CDR1 is LGHDT and CDR2 is YNNKEL (reference sequence). The CDR3 is 14 residues long. The V end lost 0 bases, the J end lost 3 bases, and 8 bases lay between the germline ends.

This sequence joins TRBV7-8 and TRBJ2-7; tentatively, D is TRBD2 (6 bases). With 0 bases removed from V and 3 bases from J, the gap between germline ends came to 18 bases. CDR3 length: 17 amino acids. Germline V gene data show CDR1 as SGHVS and CDR2 as FQNEAQ. CDR3 region: CASSLAAGTDDYYEQYF. The CDR3 DNA follows: TGTGCCAGCAGCTTAGCGGCCGGGACTGACGATTACTACGAGCAGTACTTC.

The chain uses TRBV25-1 and TRBJ2-5, with 10 nucleotides matching TRBD1. Germline CDR1 and CDR2: MGHDK and SYGVNS. CDR3 length equals 16 residues. Germline trimming cut 4 bases from V and 1 base from J; bases unmatched to any gene: 6. The CDR3 DNA follows: TGTGCCAGCAGTGGGGACCGGGACAGGGGCCAAGAGACCCAGTACTTC. Protein product: CASSGDRDRGQETQYF.

The chain joins TRBV30 to TRBJ1-5, with 8 bases matching TRBD1. The CDR3 covers 13 residues. CDR1 and CDR2 (germline): GTSNPN, SVGIG (reference sequence). The junction had 5 bases not matched to a gene; V was cut back by 0 bases and J by 10 bases. The CDR3 here is CAWSVGQELPQHF. For the CDR3, the DNA is TGTGCCTGGAGTGTGGGACAGGAACTCCCCCAGCATTTT.

The chain carries TRBV28 and TRBJ2-7; 8 bases fit TRBD1. V gave up 3 bases and J gave up 4 bases; unmatched junction bases: 5. Germline loops: CDR1 MDHEN, CDR2 SYDVKM. The CDR3 covers 14 residues. This CDR3 is CASSFYRGEYEQYV. CDR3 bases: TGTGCCAGCAGTTTTTACAGGGGGGAATACGAGCAGTACGTC.

The rearrangement joins TRBV3-1 (or the pseudogene TRBV3-2) to TRBJ1-2, with 7 bases that match TRBD1. The CDR3 runs 14 residues. The germline V gene encodes CDR1 LGHDT and CDR2 YNNKEL (reference sequence). The junction had 10 bases not matched to a gene; V was cut back by 4 bases and J by 8 bases. CDR3 nucleotide sequence: TGTGCCAGCAGCCGGGAAACAGGGGCAAGCGGCTACACCTTC. Protein product: CASSRETGASGYTF.

This clone was counted a few times. The genes are TRBV9 and TRBJ2-1; D remains unclear. The CDR3 is made up of 15 amino acids. V lost 2 bases and J 0 bases, leaving 9 bases between the germline ends. The germline V gene encodes CDR1 SGDLS and CDR2 YYNGEE. The DNA of the CDR3 is TGTGCCAGCAGCGTTCACGAGGTCTCCTACAATGAGCAGTTCTTC. This translates into CASSVHEVSYNEQFF.

The chain couples TRBV10-3 to TRBJ2-7; D ambiguous. Germline loops: CDR1 ENHRY, CDR2 SYGVKD. The CDR3 has 15 amino acids. Trimming pared 2 bases from V and 7 bases from J, leaving 18 bases between. The CDR3 DNA follows: TGTGCCATCAGTGAGAGAGACCGACAAATAGGGGAGCAGTACTTC. Translated: CAISERDRQIGEQYF.

The rearrangement uses TRBV5-1 and TRBJ1-1; D uncertain. The V gene lost 4 bases and the J gene lost 4 bases, with 14 bases spanning the gap. From germline, CDR1 is SGHRS and CDR2 YFSETQ. The CDR3 sequence is 14 residues long. The CDR3 here is CASSTGALTTEAFF. The CDR3 DNA follows: TGCGCCAGCAGCACCGGAGCCTTGACCACTGAAGCTTTCTTT.

J is TRBJ1-2 and V is TRBV28; D not resolved. This CDR3 spans 13 amino acids. Trimming cost V 5 bases and J 0 bases, with 7 bases left between them. Germline CDR1 is MDHEN and CDR2 is SYDVKM. The DNA for the CDR3 is TGTGCCAGCAGTGTTCGGGCTAACTATGGCTACACCTTC. Amino acids: CASSVRANYGYTF.

The chain joins TRBV9 to TRBJ1-2; a possible D gene is TRBD1 (6 bases). The CDR3 length is 15 residues. Germline CDR1 SGDLS, CDR2 YYNGEE. V was clipped by 3 bases and J by 4 bases, with 16 bases between them. The chain's CDR3 is CASSAGQHQVYGYTF. CDR3 nucleotides: TGTGCCAGCAGCGCCGGACAGCACCAAGTCTATGGCTACACCTTC.